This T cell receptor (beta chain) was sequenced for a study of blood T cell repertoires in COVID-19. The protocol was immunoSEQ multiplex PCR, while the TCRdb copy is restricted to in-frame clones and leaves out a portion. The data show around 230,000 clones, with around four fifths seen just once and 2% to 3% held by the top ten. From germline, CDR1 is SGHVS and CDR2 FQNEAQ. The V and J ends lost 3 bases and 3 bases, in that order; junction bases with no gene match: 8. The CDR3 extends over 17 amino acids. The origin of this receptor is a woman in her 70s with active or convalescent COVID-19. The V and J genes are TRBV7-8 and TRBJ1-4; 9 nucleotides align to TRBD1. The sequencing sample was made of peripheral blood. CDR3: CASSLFRDRVANEKLFF. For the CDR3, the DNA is TGTGCCAGCAGCTTGTTCAGGGACAGGGTAGCTAATGAAAAACTGTTTTTT.